A selection of T cell receptor beta chains follows, all from one sample in a study of T-cell reconstitution after alpha-beta-depleted transplantation in children. In TCRdb, the PCR reads were re-called with MiXCR into one record per CDR3 protein. This sample has about 500,000 distinct CDR3 sequences; around a third occur once, and the top ten carry approximately 2.3%. Source: PBMCs from the stem cell graft donor, taken from the stem cell graft. These receptors came from a human donor who donated a stem cell graft to a child with aplastic anemia. Both conserved end residues are part of each CDR3. A D gene is named only where the DNA matches it firmly. Expanded clones get a size class; other rows say once, few or many, or leave the size out.

cdr3_nt: TGCGCCAGCAGCTTGGGGTCTGGTGAAGCTTTCTTT; cdr3_aa: CASSLGSGEAFF; v_call: TRBV5-1; j_call: TRBJ1-1; clone_size: -; d_call: -
cdr3_nt: TGTGCCAGCAGCCAAGATGACATTATGGGACTACGAAATGAGCAGTTCTTC; cdr3_aa: CASSQDDIMGLRNEQFF; v_call: TRBV14; j_call: TRBJ2-1; clone_size: -; d_call: TRBD2
cdr3_nt: TGTGCCAGCAGCTTAGCCAGCTCCTACGAGCAGTACTTC; cdr3_aa: CASSLASSYEQYF; v_call: TRBV7-2; j_call: TRBJ2-7; clone_size: many; d_call: -
cdr3_nt: TGTGCCAGTAGTATAGGGACTGGAAGCTCCTACAATGAGCAGTTCTTC; cdr3_aa: CASSIGTGSSYNEQFF; v_call: TRBV19; j_call: TRBJ2-1; clone_size: -; d_call: -
cdr3_nt: TGCAGTGCTGGGTCCCCCCAGTTTGGGGGCTCCTACAATGAGCAGTTCTTC; cdr3_aa: CSAGSPQFGGSYNEQFF; v_call: TRBV20-1; j_call: TRBJ2-1; clone_size: few; d_call: -
cdr3_nt: TGCAGTGCCGTGTCGGGTGGAGTAAATAGCAATCAGCCCCAGCATTTT; cdr3_aa: CSAVSGGVNSNQPQHF; v_call: TRBV20-1; j_call: TRBJ1-5; clone_size: -; d_call: -
cdr3_nt: TGTGCCAGCAGCCTAGGAGGGGGGAGAAATCAGCCCCAGCATTTT; cdr3_aa: CASSLGGGRNQPQHF; v_call: TRBV12-3/TRBV12-4; j_call: TRBJ1-5; clone_size: -; d_call: -
cdr3_nt: TGTGCCAGCAGCGCTCTAACTCGGCCTGGAAACACCATATATTTT; cdr3_aa: CASSALTRPGNTIYF; v_call: TRBV9; j_call: TRBJ1-3; clone_size: few; d_call: -
cdr3_nt: TGTGCCAGCAGCTTTGGAACGGGGGAGACCCAGTACTTC; cdr3_aa: CASSFGTGETQYF; v_call: TRBV5-6; j_call: TRBJ2-5; clone_size: few; d_call: -
cdr3_nt: TGCGCCAGCAGCCTGTCGGGAGAGAACATTCAGTACTTC; cdr3_aa: CASSLSGENIQYF; v_call: TRBV5-1; j_call: TRBJ2-4; clone_size: -; d_call: -
cdr3_nt: TGTGCCAGTAGCCGCGGGCAGGTGCCTTCACCCCTCCACTTT; cdr3_aa: CASSRGQVPSPLHF; v_call: TRBV19; j_call: TRBJ1-6; clone_size: -; d_call: -